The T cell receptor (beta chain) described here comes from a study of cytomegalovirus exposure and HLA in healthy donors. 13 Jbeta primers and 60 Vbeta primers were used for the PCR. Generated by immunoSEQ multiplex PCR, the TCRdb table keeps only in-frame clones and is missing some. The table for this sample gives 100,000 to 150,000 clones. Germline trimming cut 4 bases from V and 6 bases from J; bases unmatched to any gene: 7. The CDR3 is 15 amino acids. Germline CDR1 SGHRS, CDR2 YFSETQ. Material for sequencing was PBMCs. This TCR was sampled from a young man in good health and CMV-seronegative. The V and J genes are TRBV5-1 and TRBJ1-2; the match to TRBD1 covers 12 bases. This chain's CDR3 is CASSTLRDRGHGYTF. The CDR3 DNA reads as TGCGCCAGCAGCACCCTCCGGGACAGGGGGCATGGCTACACCTTC.